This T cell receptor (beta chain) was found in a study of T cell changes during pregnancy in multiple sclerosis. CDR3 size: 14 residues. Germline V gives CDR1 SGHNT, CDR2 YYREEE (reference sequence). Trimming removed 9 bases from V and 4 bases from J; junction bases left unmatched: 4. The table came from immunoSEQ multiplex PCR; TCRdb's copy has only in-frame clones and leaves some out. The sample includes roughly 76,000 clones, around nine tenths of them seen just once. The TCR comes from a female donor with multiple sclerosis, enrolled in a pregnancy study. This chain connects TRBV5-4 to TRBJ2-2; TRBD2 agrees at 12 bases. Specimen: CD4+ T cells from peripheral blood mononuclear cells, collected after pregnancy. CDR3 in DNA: TGTGCCACCGGACTAGCGGGATTCACCGGGGAGCTGTTTTTT. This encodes CATGLAGFTGELFF.